These 26 T cell receptor beta chains came from one sample sequenced in a study of T cells in Graves' hyperthyroidism and ophthalmopathy. Amplification of TCR beta CDR3 regions was performed using RNA transcripts as template. During a first-round RT-PCR of the TCR CDR3, the HTBI primer set was used. TCRdb reanalysed the multiplex PCR reads using MiXCR and keeps one entry per CDR3 protein. The table has some 490,000 distinct CDR3 sequences, around 15% seen once; the top ten hold around 28%. The sample comprised blood. These receptors all come from a woman in her thirties with Graves' ophthalmopathy.

J is TRBJ2-1 and V is TRBV19; the D gene is possibly TRBD1 (5 bases). Germline V gene lookup returns CDR1 LNHDA and CDR2 SQIVND (reference sequence). The CDR3 runs 17 residues. With 3 bases removed from V and 0 bases from J, the gap between germline ends came to 15 bases. The CDR3 sequence is CASSMYAGMSSYNEQFF. Here the CDR3 DNA reads TGTGCCAGTAGTATGTATGCAGGGATGAGCTCCTACAATGAGCAGTTCTTC.

The genes are TRBV20-1 and TRBJ2-1; D may be TRBD2 (6 bases). Germline CDR1 is DFQATT and CDR2 is SNEGSKA (reference sequence). Trimming shortened V by 5 bases and J by 5 bases, and 13 bases separated the two germline ends. The CDR3 spans 13 residues. The CDR3 here is CSADSGKNNEQFF. CDR3 bases: TGCAGTGCTGATAGCGGAAAAAACAATGAGCAGTTCTTC.

This clonotype was observed a few times. This rearrangement joins TRBV5-1 to TRBJ1-4; D perhaps matches TRBD1 (5 bases). This CDR3 has 14 amino acids. Between the trimmed V and J ends, which lost 0 bases and 8 bases, there was a span of 11 bases. Germline CDR1 is SGHRS and CDR2 is YFSETQ. This chain's CDR3 is CASSLEGRPEKLFF. CDR3 bases: TGCGCCAGCAGCTTGGAGGGGCGGCCCGAAAAACTGTTTTTT. Full variable domain (outside the CDR3, taken from reference TRBV5-1 and TRBJ1-4): KAGVTQTPRYLIKTRGQQVTLSCSPISGHRSVSWYQQTPGQGLQFLFEYFSETQRNKGNFPGRFSGRQFSNSRSEMNVSTLELGDSALYLCASSLEGRPEKLFFGSGTQLSVL.

The rearrangement links TRBV7-3 to TRBJ2-2; D not certain. CDR1 and CDR2 from the germline V gene are SGHTA and FQGTGA. CDR3 length equals 15 residues. Between the trimmed V and J ends, which lost 5 bases and 0 bases, there was a span of 10 bases. CDR3 coding DNA: TGTGCCAGCAGCCCTCGCGACACGAACACCGGGGAGCTGTTTTTT. Translated, it gives CASSPRDTNTGELFF.

The rearrangement uses TRBV18 and TRBJ2-5; TRBD2 is a possible D gene (6 bases). The CDR3 has 16 amino acids. Germline-derived CDR1 and CDR2 are KGHSH and LQKENI. The V gene lost 3 bases and the J gene lost 4 bases, with 18 bases spanning the gap. The CDR3: CASSPSIAGRRETQYF. The CDR3 nucleotides are TGTGCCAGCTCACCTAGTATCGCAGGGAGGAGAGAGACCCAGTACTTC.

On this clonotype itself: A single base separates this from a much larger clone, so it may be a read error. This chain uses TRBV5-1 with TRBJ2-1, with TRBD2 as a possible D gene (5 bases). The J call may not be correct, given that the DNA end is closer to TRBJ2-7. Germline V gene sequence: CDR1 SGHRS, CDR2 YFSETQ. This CDR3 has 15 amino acids. CDR3 DNA sequence: TGCGCCAGCAGCTCTACGGGATCCATCTACAATGAGCAGTACTTC. This codes for CASSSTGSIYNEQYF.

This clonotype has just a few counts. A junction end diverges from the germline sequence, so it may reflect a read error. The V gene is TRBV5-6, the J gene TRBJ1-2; D perhaps matches TRBD1 (5 bases). The CDR3 runs to 12 residues. Germline CDR1 and CDR2: SGHDT and YYEEEE. CDR3 DNA sequence: TGTGCCAGCAGCGCCGGATCCGGGACGGAGTCCTTC. This codes for CASSAGSGTESF.

This clonotype was counted only a few times. The genes are TRBV4-1 and TRBJ2-1, with D possibly TRBD2 on 6 matching bases. V shed 1 base and J shed 4 bases, with 11 bases lying between them. The length of the CDR3 is 15 residues. Germline values: CDR1 MGHRA, CDR2 YSYEKL. CDR3 amino acids: CASSQGGEIYNEQFF. CDR3 coding DNA: TGCGCCAGCAGCCAAGGGGGGGAAATATACAATGAGCAGTTCTTC.

The chain is built from TRBV28 and TRBJ2-7; the D call may be TRBD1 or TRBD2 (6 bases each). CDR3 length equals 12 residues. CDR1 and CDR2 from the germline V gene are MDHEN and SYDVKM. The CDR3 nucleotides read TGTGCAATCCGTGAGGGGGGAAACGAGCAGTACTTC. Translated, it gives CAIREGGNEQYF.

This clonotype has ten or more counts. The rearrangement links TRBV7-2 to TRBJ2-1; 8 nucleotides agree with TRBD2. J was trimmed by 2 bases and V by 2 bases; bases with no gene match: 8. Germline lookup yields CDR1 SGHTA and CDR2 FQGNSA. The CDR3 is 17 residues long. The CDR3 reads CASSLYPSGRTYNEQFF. Here the CDR3 DNA reads TGTGCCAGCAGCTTATACCCCAGCGGGAGAACCTACAATGAGCAGTTCTTC.

This clonotype was counted at least ten times. The CDR3 spells CASTRQGPYNEQFF. In DNA, the CDR3 is TGTGCCAGCACCAGACAGGGTCCCTACAATGAGCAGTTCTTC. The V and J genes are TRBV28 and TRBJ2-1, with 7 bases identical to TRBD1. The V segment lost 7 bases and the J segment 2 bases; nucleotides outside the gene matches: 5. This CDR3 is built from 14 residues. CDR1 is MDHEN and CDR2 is SYDVKM in the germline V gene.

The chain couples TRBV19 to TRBJ2-6; 7 bases are shared with TRBD1. Germline V gives CDR1 LNHDA, CDR2 SQIVND (reference sequence). V lost 6 bases, J lost 2 bases, and 16 bases stayed unmatched. The CDR3 consists of 19 residues. This chain's CDR3 is CASRTFGTAPTAGANVLTF. The DNA of the CDR3 is TGTGCCAGTAGGACATTTGGGACAGCTCCAACGGCTGGGGCCAACGTCCTGACTTTC.

The sample holds many counts of this clonotype. V gene TRBV20-1 combines with J gene TRBJ2-7, with a tentative D call TRBD1 (7 bases). Germline CDR1 is DFQATT and CDR2 is SNEGSKA (reference sequence). There are 11 residues in the CDR3. V was clipped by 5 bases and J by 3 bases, with 8 bases between them. CDR3 sequence (DNA): TGCAGTGCTCAGGGGGGCTACGAGCAGTACTTC. This sequence encodes CSAQGGYEQYF.

This clonotype turned up a few times. The rearrangement uses TRBV11-3 and TRBJ2-1; TRBD2 matches 7 bases. The CDR3 contains 17 residues. Looked up from germline, CDR1 is SGHNT and CDR2 is YENEEA. V lost 1 base, J lost 2 bases, and 8 bases stayed unmatched. This chain's CDR3 is CASSLGSRLATYNEQFF. As DNA, the CDR3 is TGTGCCAGCAGCTTAGGATCCCGACTAGCTACCTACAATGAGCAGTTCTTC.

The sample holds a few counts of this clonotype. The rearrangement links TRBV9 to TRBJ2-7; D possibly corresponds to TRBD1 (6 bases). This CDR3 is 14 amino acids long. V was trimmed by 3 bases and J by 2 bases, leaving 12 bases between them. Germline V gene sequence: CDR1 SGDLS, CDR2 YYNGEE. The CDR3 is CASSAGDPAYEQYF. For the CDR3, the DNA is TGTGCCAGCAGCGCAGGGGACCCGGCCTACGAGCAGTACTTC.

On this clonotype itself: A much larger clone is a single base away; this may be a read error. The V call is TRBV12-3 or TRBV12-4, the J call TRBJ2-1; TRBD1 agrees at 7 bases. This CDR3 is 15 amino acids long. The CDR3 spells CASTDREVPYSEQFF. CDR3 coding DNA: TGTGCCAGCACTGACAGGGAAGTGCCCTACAGTGAGCAGTTCTTC.

This clonotype occurred many times. The DNA of the CDR3 is TGTGCCTGGAGTACGGGACCTACTAAAGCTTTCTTT. As protein: CAWSTGPTKAFF. This chain joins TRBV30 and TRBJ1-1, with D tentatively TRBD1 (5 bases). Looked up from germline, CDR1 is GTSNPN and CDR2 is SVGIG (reference sequence). There are 12 residues in the CDR3. V gave up 2 bases and J gave up 9 bases, with 13 bases separating them.

This clonotype was counted only a few times. The genes are TRBV20-1 and TRBJ2-3; TRBD2 aligns across 8 bases. The CDR3 consists of 16 residues. CDR1 is DFQATT and CDR2 is SNEGSKA in the germline V gene (reference sequence). Trimming took 6 bases from V and 0 from J; bases not matched to a gene: 11. CDR3 sequence (DNA): TGCAGTGCCGACACCGCCACTAGCGGAAGCACAGATACGCAGTATTTT. Its translation is CSADTATSGSTDTQYF.

This clonotype was seen at least ten times. The chain is built from TRBV5-1 and TRBJ2-7; TRBD2 agrees at 11 bases. Losses at the gene ends were 4 bases for V and 5 bases for J; bases not matched to a gene: 8. The CDR3 has 15 amino acids. Looked up from germline, CDR1 is SGHRS and CDR2 is YFSETQ. The CDR3 is CASSLLLAGVDEQYF. The CDR3 coding sequence is TGCGCCAGCAGCCTCTTACTAGCGGGAGTGGACGAGCAGTACTTC.

This clonotype occurred many times. This sequence joins TRBV2 and TRBJ1-5; D uncertain. The V end was cut by 7 bases, the J end by 7 bases, with 17 bases between. The V gene's germline CDR1 is SNHLY and CDR2 FYNNEI. The CDR3 contains 14 residues. CDR3: CASKEGSLRQPQHF. CDR3 sequence (DNA): TGTGCCAGCAAGGAAGGGTCCCTCCGGCAGCCCCAGCATTTT.

In this sample, this clonotype turned up a few times. The chain employs TRBV7-6 and TRBJ2-7; 7 nucleotides match TRBD2. Germline loops: CDR1 SGHVS, CDR2 FNYEAQ. The CDR3 covers 17 residues. The trim removed 1 base at V and 2 bases at J, leaving 11 bases unmatched. The CDR3 bases are TGTGCCAGCAGCTTAGACCCGGCCCCGGGACTAACCTACGAGCAGTACTTC. This translates into CASSLDPAPGLTYEQYF.

The chain links TRBV24-1 to TRBJ2-1; 7 bases align to TRBD2. J lost 7 bases, V lost 1 base, and 12 bases had no gene match. CDR3 length: 17 residues. Per germline, CDR1 KGHDR and CDR2 SFDVKD. CDR3: CATSDLMSGGSLNEQFF. The CDR3 nucleotides are TGTGCCACCAGTGATTTAATGAGCGGCGGGAGCCTAAATGAGCAGTTCTTC.

In its sample, this clonotype was seen a few times. The rearrangement joins TRBV12-3 or TRBV12-4 to TRBJ2-2, with D perhaps matching TRBD2 (6 bases). V lost 0 bases and J 6 bases, leaving 11 bases between the germline ends. The CDR3 contains 15 residues. The CDR3 nucleotides read TGTGCCAGCAGTTTAGCCGGGGGTTGGTCCGGGGAGCTGTTTTTT. This sequence encodes CASSLAGGWSGELFF.

This clonotype was counted many times. The chain joins TRBV28 to TRBJ2-1; 7 positions match TRBD2. CDR1 and CDR2 from the germline V gene are MDHEN and SYDVKM. The V segment lost 6 bases and the J segment 7 bases; nucleotides outside the gene matches: 9. The CDR3 loop spans 14 amino acids. The CDR3 DNA sequence: TGTGCCAGCAGCCAGGGACTACCGACTAATGAGCAGTTCTTC. Translation gives CASSQGLPTNEQFF. Full variable domain (missing parts from reference TRBV28 and TRBJ2-1): DVKVTQSSRYLVKRTGEKVFLECVQDMDHENMFWYRQDPGLGLRLIYFSYDVKMKEKGDIPEGYSVSREKKERFSLILESASTNQTSMYLCASSQGLPTNEQFFGPGTRLTVL.

As for this clonotype: Being one base from a much bigger clone, this may be a read error. The chain has TRBV3-1 and TRBJ1-6; 9 bases agree with TRBD1. CDR3 length: 15 amino acids. Germline V gene lookup returns CDR1 LGHDT and CDR2 YNNKEL (reference sequence). The CDR3 DNA reads TGTGCCAGCAGCCGGTGGACAGGGGTAAATTCACACCTCCACTTT. Amino acids: CASSRWTGVNSHLHF. Complete variable domain (other parts from reference TRBV3-1 and TRBJ1-6): DTAVSQTPKYLVTQMGNDKSIKCEQNLGHDTMYWYKQDSKKFLKIMFSYNNKELIINETVPNRFSPKSPDKAHLNLHINSLELGDSAVYFCASSRWTGVNSHLHFGNGTRLTVT.

This clonotype was seen many times. The genes are TRBV5-6 and TRBJ1-5, with 9 bases fitting TRBD1. The CDR3 length is 15 residues. The junction had 4 bases not matched to a gene; V was cut back by 4 bases and J by 2 bases. The germline CDR1 and CDR2 sequences are SGHDT and YYEEEE. Here the CDR3 reads CASSPWDRGNQPQHF. CDR3 DNA: TGTGCCAGCAGCCCGTGGGACAGGGGCAATCAGCCCCAGCATTTT.